This T cell receptor (beta chain) is drawn from a study of blood T cells in healthy people across ages (dated by TCRdb to about 2015). In terms of the full investigation: In model experiments, roughly one uniquely barcoded TCR beta cDNA molecule per two T cells was captured by template switching. To avoid experimental bias, donors of different ages were spread randomly across the sequencing lanes. Two additional independent replicas of 1 million unique cDNA reads from the same blood draw were analyzed for two donors (one aged 18 to 30 and one aged 80 or older). Four age groups were formed from the donors: young (average approximately 16 years), middle-aged (less than 40), aged (about 62) and long-lived (about 75). The study measured age-related changes in TCR beta repertoire diversity using deep sequencing normalized with unique cDNA molecular identifiers.

The 40 or so donors, aged 6 to 90 years, were systemically healthy Caucasian individuals from Russia. Each donor gave ten milliliters of peripheral blood, collected into EDTA-treated Vacutainer tubes. Ficoll-Paque density-gradient centrifugation was used to isolate PBMCs, with at least 7 million per sample. Total RNA, at least 6 micrograms per sample, was extracted from PBMCs with Trizol reagent. The percentages of naive CD45RAhigh/CD27high T cells were determined by flow cytometry on a PBMC aliquot from every donor. Receptors were amplified or captured by 5' RACE. Sequencing was carried out with an Illumina HiSeq 2500. A second PCR of roughly 6 to 12 cycles was run with a J-beta primer mix and a sample-barcoded 5' primer. A template-switch 5' adaptor carrying 12 random nucleotides introduced a unique molecular identifier onto each TCR beta cDNA molecule. Each sample yielded at least 3 million CDR3-containing paired-end reads. The Mint cDNA synthesis kit, primed by a TRBC-specific oligonucleotide, was used to synthesize first-strand cDNA from all RNA. After uracil-DNA glycosylase treatment, a first 18-cycle PCR used universal primers M1SS and BC2_uni_R on all cDNA. As for the authors' bioinformatics: For normalization, 1 million high-quality reads, each with a distinct molecular identifier, were randomly selected from each sample. Reads with shared molecular identifiers were discarded instead of being binned into consensus sequences. CDR3 identification, clonotype clustering and error correction used MiTCR with a Q25 quality threshold and the strictest error-elimination algorithm. Lower-bound total TCR beta diversity was estimated with a nonparametric unseen species model using Euler transformation. The public sequencing data were trimmed at Q25 with fastp and processed into clonotypes with MiXCR by TCRdb, which kept only in-frame beta chains. When rows share a CDR3 protein, they turn into one entry using the most common DNA and genes. The V and J calls shown here were made by TCRdb, not taken from the authors' results. Counted in this sample were 1.5 million or so distinct CDR3 sequences; 40% to 50% of them appeared once. The top ten constitute 7.9% of the sample.

Study-level results and caveats: Estimates of total diversity based on one million sequenced T cells were considered lower bounds and underestimates. As age increased, observed TCR beta diversity per million T cells dropped in a roughly linear way, and a significant reduction was already evident by age about 40. Compared with the aged group, the long-lived group had more naive CD4+ T cells, fewer expanded clones and increased TCR diversity, a pattern suggesting age selection. Because profiling used bulk unsorted PBMCs, naive and antigen-experienced compartments could not be compared conclusively. Because donor CMV infection status was unknown, age-related changes in expanded clonotypes were potentially confounded. A strong correlation was found between observed TCR beta diversity and the percentage of naive T cells measured by flow cytometry.

As for this clonotype: The antigen it recognizes is unknown. A junction end diverges from the germline sequence, so it may reflect a read error.

The cysteine opens and the phenylalanine closes a CDR3 of 14 amino acids. The read is trimmed to its CDR3 DNA, 42 bases read in frame from base 1. According to the germline V gene, CDR1 reads ENHRY and CDR2 reads SYGVKD. What was sequenced was blood. The source is a young woman in good health. The chain employs TRBV10-3 and TRBJ2-7, with 10 central nucleotides matching TRBD2. The nucleotide sequence reads as follows: TGTGCCGTCAGCCGAGGACTAGCGGAATACGAGCAGTACTTC. Its coded protein is CAVSRGLAEYEQYF.